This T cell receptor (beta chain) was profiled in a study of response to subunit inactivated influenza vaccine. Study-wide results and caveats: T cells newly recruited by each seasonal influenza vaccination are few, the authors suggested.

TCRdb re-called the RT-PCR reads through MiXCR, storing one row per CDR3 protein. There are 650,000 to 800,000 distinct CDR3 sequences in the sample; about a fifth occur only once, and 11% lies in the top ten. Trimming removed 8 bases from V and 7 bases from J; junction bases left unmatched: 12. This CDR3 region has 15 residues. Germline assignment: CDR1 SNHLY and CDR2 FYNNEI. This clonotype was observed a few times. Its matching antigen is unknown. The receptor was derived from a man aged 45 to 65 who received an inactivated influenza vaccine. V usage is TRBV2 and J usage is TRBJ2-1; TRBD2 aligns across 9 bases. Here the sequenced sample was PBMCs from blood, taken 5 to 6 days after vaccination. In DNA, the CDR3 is TGTGCCAGCGAGGGACGACTAGCGGTTTATAATGAGCAGTTCTTC. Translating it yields CASEGRLAVYNEQFF.